Listed here is a single TCR beta chain. Trimming cost V 1 base and J 7 bases; bases outside gene matches: 14. This CDR3 has 16 residues. Germline CDR1 reads SQVTM; CDR2 reads ANQGSEA. This entry is derived from a study of blood T cell repertoires in COVID-19. Study at large: Both acute and convalescent COVID-19 samples were obtained from the United States, Italy and Spain. T cells, B-cell-depleted T cells, or PBMCs supplied cDNA or gDNA.

Authors' data handling: Quantification of nucleated cells was approximated via reference gene primer amplification. This table comes from immunoSEQ multiplex PCR, and its TCRdb copy is limited to in-frame clones, with some not included. The DNA gave D and trimming, while V, J and clone size come from that table. The data show approximately 210,000 clones, around 86% seen once. The sample consisted of peripheral blood. The rearrangement links TRBV29-1 to TRBJ1-2; TRBD1 agrees at 8 bases. This receptor was taken from a human donor in a cohort sampled during active COVID-19. This chain's CDR3 is CSVEAKGTGALGGYTF. The CDR3 bases are TGCAGCGTTGAAGCCAAGGGGACAGGCGCTTTGGGTGGCTACACCTTC. The variable domain in full, completed from reference TRBV29-1 and TRBJ1-2, reads SAVISQKPSRDICQRGTSLTIQCQVDSQVTMMFWYRQQPGQSLTLIATANQGSEATYESGFVIDKFPISRPNLTFSTLTVSNMSPEDSSIYLCSVEAKGTGALGGYTFGSGTRLTVV.